These 15 T cell receptor beta chains were all obtained from the same sample, sequenced in a study of T cells after yellow fever vaccination (dated by TCRdb to about 2019). The treatment or condition label for this specimen denotes: live attenuated yellow fever vaccine strain. The library relied on 5' RACE. The sequencer listed for this sample is Illumina HiSeq 2500. TCRdb reprocessing: public reads trimmed at Q25 with fastp, clones called with MiXCR, in-frame beta chains kept. One record per CDR3 amino acid sequence lists the most common genes and DNA. Across this sample there are a few hundred thousand distinct CDR3 sequences, with about a sixth seen only once. The top ten constitute roughly 17% of the sample. Sequences were derived from PBMCs, sampled around 5 days after the first yellow fever vaccination. Source of these receptors: a man between 18 and 35 years old who received the YFV17D yellow fever vaccine.

The chain carries TRBV5-5 and TRBJ1-6; 10 nucleotides agree with TRBD1. Trimming removed 3 bases from V and 5 bases from J; junction bases left unmatched: 2. The CDR3 runs 15 residues. Germline V gene data show CDR1 as SGHKS and CDR2 as YYEKEE (reference sequence). The CDR3 sequence: CASSSGTGDNSPLHF. The DNA for the CDR3 is TGTGCCAGCAGCTCCGGGACAGGGGATAATTCACCCCTCCACTTT.

This sequence joins TRBV7-6 and TRBJ2-5; TRBD1 matches 7 bases. The CDR3 runs 15 residues. CDR1 and CDR2 from the germline V gene are SGHVS and FNYEAQ. J lost 4 bases, V lost 1 base, and 6 bases had no gene match. CDR3 nucleotide sequence: TGTGCCAGCAGCTTAGGAGGGGGCTTTGGAGAGACCCAGTACTTC. Protein: CASSLGGGFGETQYF.

This chain uses TRBV19 with TRBJ2-3, with TRBD2 identical over 13 bases. In germline, CDR1 is LNHDA, CDR2 SQIVND (reference sequence). Losses at the gene ends were 1 base for V and 0 bases for J; bases not matched to a gene: 7. The CDR3 length is 19 residues. The CDR3 spells CASSIGTSGGAVSTDTQYF. Here the CDR3 DNA reads TGTGCCAGTAGTATAGGTACTAGCGGGGGGGCCGTTAGCACAGATACGCAGTATTTT.

The sample holds one count of this clonotype. The chain recombines TRBV6-2 or TRBV6-3 with TRBJ2-7; D is possibly TRBD1 (5 bases). In germline, CDR1 is MNHEY, CDR2 SVGEGT. The CDR3 consists of 13 residues. The V gene lost 2 bases and the J gene lost 6 bases, with 11 bases spanning the gap. The DNA for the CDR3 is TGTGCCAGCAGTTACCGACAGTCTTCCGAGCAGTACGTC. It codes for CASSYRQSSEQYV.

This chain uses TRBV9 with TRBJ2-5; TRBD1 matches 9 bases. Germline CDR1 and CDR2: SGDLS and YYNGEE. Trimming removed 6 bases from V and 7 bases from J; junction bases left unmatched: 7. This CDR3 contains 13 residues. CDR3 in DNA: TGTGCCAGCAAGGGACAGGGTGATGGGACCCAGTACTTC. As protein: CASKGQGDGTQYF.

The chain couples TRBV25-1 to TRBJ1-4; possibly TRBD1 for D (5 bases). The V end was cut by 6 bases, the J end by 7 bases, with 12 bases between. Germline values: CDR1 MGHDK, CDR2 SYGVNS. The CDR3 length is 13 residues. CDR3 sequence reads: CASRGTLLEKLFF. Here the CDR3 DNA reads TGTGCCAGCAGAGGGACCCTTCTTGAAAAACTGTTTTTT.

The chain uses TRBV4-1 and TRBJ1-1; D is undetermined. CDR1 MGHRA and CDR2 YSYEKL come from the germline V gene. The CDR3 extends over 13 amino acids. The V and J ends lost 2 bases and 4 bases respectively, with 8 bases between them. For the CDR3, the DNA is TGCGCCAGCAGCCAATTTGGGCGCACTGAAGCTTTCTTT. It yields the protein CASSQFGRTEAFF.

This sequence joins TRBV7-3 and TRBJ2-1; D is undetermined. The CDR3 contains 15 residues. V was pared by 2 bases and J by 5 bases, with 13 bases between. The V gene's germline CDR1 is SGHTA and CDR2 FQGTGA. In DNA, the CDR3 is TGTGCCAGCAGCTTATACAGCATGACGAACAATGAGCAGTTCTTC. It translates to CASSLYSMTNNEQFF.

The J gene is TRBJ2-1, the V gene TRBV12-3 or TRBV12-4, with 9 bases matching TRBD2. This CDR3 is 15 amino acids long. J lost 6 bases, V lost 5 bases, and 8 bases had no gene match. Written as DNA, the CDR3 is TGTGCCAGCAGTGACATAAGCGGGGGGACCAATGAGCAGTTCTTC. Protein product: CASSDISGGTNEQFF.

The CDR3 loop reads CASSQDPSEFGSQPQHF. The CDR3 DNA sequence: TGTGCCAGCAGCCAAGACCCGTCGGAGTTCGGAAGTCAGCCCCAGCATTTT. The V gene is TRBV4-2, the J gene TRBJ1-5, with unresolved D. The V gene lost 0 bases and the J gene lost 6 bases, with 18 bases spanning the gap. Germline V lookup: CDR1 LGHNA, CDR2 YNFKEQ. CDR3 size: 17 residues.

The rearrangement uses TRBV12-3 or TRBV12-4 and TRBJ1-5; D not certain. The CDR3 covers 15 residues. The germline V and J ends were trimmed by 5 bases and 7 bases, with 18 bases remaining between them. CDR3: CASSALFQPGQPQHF. In DNA form, the CDR3 reads TGTGCCAGCAGTGCCCTTTTTCAGCCCGGACAGCCCCAGCATTTT.

This chain uses TRBV12-5 with TRBJ2-2, with unresolved D. CDR3 length equals 14 residues. The germline V gene encodes CDR1 LGHNT and CDR2 FRNRAP. Trimming took 2 bases from V and 7 from J, leaving 11 bases between them. The CDR3 sequence is CASGLPSGVGELFF. The CDR3 region has the DNA TGTGCTAGTGGTTTGCCCTCTGGGGTCGGGGAGCTGTTTTTT.

The chain recombines TRBV5-1 with TRBJ2-3, with 10 bases aligning to TRBD2. The junction had 4 bases not matched to a gene; V was cut back by 0 bases and J by 3 bases. The CDR3 is 16 amino acids. CDR1 SGHRS and CDR2 YFSETQ come from the germline V gene. CDR3 loop: CASSLDSGGITDTQYF. CDR3 sequence (DNA): TGCGCCAGCAGCTTGGATAGCGGGGGGATAACAGATACGCAGTATTTT.

A few counts support this clonotype. The rearrangement links TRBV27 to TRBJ1-2; D might be TRBD1 (6 bases). V lost 6 bases to trimming and J lost 4 bases, with 18 bases between them. This CDR3 has 15 amino acids. Germline assignment: CDR1 MNHEY and CDR2 SMNVEV (reference sequence). The CDR3 bases are TGTGCCAGCAGCCGCGGACAGTTGGGCGGCTATGGCTACACCTTC. This gives the protein CASSRGQLGGYGYTF.

CDR3 coding DNA: TGTGCCAGCACTGGAAAGGGACTAGCGGGGACAGATACGCAGTATTTT. Amino acid sequence: CASTGKGLAGTDTQYF. The chain carries TRBV7-2 and TRBJ2-3, with TRBD2 matching over 13 bases. This CDR3 spans 16 amino acids. Germline-derived CDR1 and CDR2 are SGHTA and FQGNSA. With 7 bases clipped from V and 3 bases from J, the junction kept 7 bases outside the gene matches.